This T cell receptor beta chain was identified during a study of CD8 T cells in Susac syndrome. Bulk CD8+ and CD4+ cells came from magnetic negative isolation; CD8+ TEMRA by FACS. With random hexamers, roughly 0.45 to 1 ug RNA was reverse transcribed. By means of immunoSEQ multiplex PCR, TCR beta CDR3 spanning 54 Vbeta and 13 Jbeta underwent amplification. TCRdb redid the calling of the immunoSEQ multiplex PCR reads with MiXCR, one entry per CDR3 protein. Of about 250,000 distinct CDR3 sequences listed, around 93% were seen once; the top ten hold 0.07% to 0.09%. The CDR3 covers 11 residues. The germline V gene encodes CDR1 DFQATT and CDR2 SNEGSKA (reference sequence). The ends were cut back, 6 bases at V and 9 bases at J, with 12 bases in the middle.

V and J are TRBV20-1 and TRBJ2-1; D might be TRBD1 (5 bases). The TCR sequence derives from a human donor with multiple sclerosis. Sequencing was done on a sample of CD4+ T cells from PBMCs. The CDR3 coding sequence is TGCAGTGCCAAACGAAGGGGTGAGCAGTTCTTC. Amino acid sequence: CSAKRRGEQFF.